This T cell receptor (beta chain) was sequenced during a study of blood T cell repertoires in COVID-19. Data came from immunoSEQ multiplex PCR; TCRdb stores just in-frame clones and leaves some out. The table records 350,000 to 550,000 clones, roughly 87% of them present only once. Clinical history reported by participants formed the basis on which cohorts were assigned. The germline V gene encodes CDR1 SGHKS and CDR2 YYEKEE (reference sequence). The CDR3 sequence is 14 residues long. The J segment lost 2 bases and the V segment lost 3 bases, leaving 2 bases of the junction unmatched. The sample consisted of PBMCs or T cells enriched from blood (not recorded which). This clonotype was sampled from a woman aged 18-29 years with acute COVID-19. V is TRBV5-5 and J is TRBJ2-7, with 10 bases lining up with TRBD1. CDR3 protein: CASSWDRGPYEQYF. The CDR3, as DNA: TGTGCCAGCAGCTGGGACAGGGGACCCTACGAGCAGTACTTC.